The 32 T cell receptor beta chains below were found in one sample sequenced in a study of OX40 agonist ivuxolimab in advanced cancers. Assay used: immunoSEQ multiplex PCR; TCRdb lists only in-frame clones, some missing. The sample carries some 52,000 clones, around 85% recorded once. The material sequenced was CD4+ or CD8+ T cells sorted from blood, taken in a trial of the OX40 agonist ivuxolimab. Receptors were obtained from an adult with an advanced solid tumor such as melanoma, head and neck, liver or kidney cancer.

V is TRBV28 and J is TRBJ2-5; 12 positions agree with TRBD2. The CDR3 runs to 15 residues. The V segment lost 2 bases and the J segment 4 bases; nucleotides outside the gene matches: 2. The V gene's germline CDR1 is MDHEN and CDR2 SYDVKM. The CDR3 coding sequence is TGTGCCAGCAGTTTACTAGCGGGGGGGCGAGAGACCCAGTACTTC. Translated: CASSLLAGGRETQYF.

The chain recombines TRBV7-8 with TRBJ1-1; a possible D gene is TRBD1 (6 bases). CDR3 length equals 14 residues. Between the trimmed V and J ends, which lost 5 bases and 0 bases, there was a span of 10 bases. CDR1 is SGHVS and CDR2 is FQNEAQ in the germline V gene. CDR3 sequence: CASSRTEVNTEAFF. CDR3 nucleotide sequence: TGTGCCAGCAGCCGGACAGAAGTGAACACTGAAGCTTTCTTT.

This sequence joins TRBV30 and TRBJ2-1, with D unresolved. The germline V gene has CDR1 GTSNPN and CDR2 SVGIG (reference sequence). The CDR3 runs to 11 residues. Trimming took off 5 bases at V and 7 bases at J, with 9 bases between the two ends. The CDR3, as DNA: TGTGCCTGGGCCCGGGTGAATGAGCAGTTCTTC. Translation gives CAWARVNEQFF.

The V gene is TRBV5-1, the J gene TRBJ2-2; D is possibly TRBD1 (6 bases). Germline V lookup: CDR1 SGHRS, CDR2 YFSETQ. The CDR3 sequence is 13 residues long. V lost 4 bases and J 5 bases, leaving 9 bases between the germline ends. The DNA for the CDR3 is TGCGCCAGCAGCCCAGGGGTTACCGGGGAGCTGTTTTTT. This gives the protein CASSPGVTGELFF.

The chain joins TRBV5-1 to TRBJ2-2; D unclear. This CDR3 comprises 16 residues. Germline-derived CDR1 and CDR2 are SGHRS and YFSETQ. V was pared by 4 bases and J by 3 bases, with 16 bases between. In nucleotides, the CDR3 is TGCGCCAGCAGCCAAACAAGCTCGGGTTACACCGGGGAGCTGTTTTTT. This gives the protein CASSQTSSGYTGELFF.

This chain connects TRBV7-9 to TRBJ1-1; TRBD1 is a possible D gene (5 bases). The V and J ends lost 3 bases and 6 bases respectively, with 17 bases between them. This CDR3 is 15 amino acids long. CDR1 and CDR2 (germline): SEHNR, FQNEAQ (reference sequence). The CDR3 nucleotides are TGTGCCAGCAGCTTGGGGGGTGGTTTAGAGGCTGAAGCTTTCTTT. Its translation: CASSLGGGLEAEAFF.

This chain connects TRBV6-1 to TRBJ2-2, with TRBD1 identical over 7 bases. Germline values: CDR1 MNHNS, CDR2 SASEGT. Germline trimming cut 4 bases from V and 4 bases from J; bases unmatched to any gene: 9. The CDR3 is made up of 16 amino acids. CDR3 sequence reads: CASSGVTGVGTGELFF. The CDR3 nucleotides read TGTGCCAGCAGTGGGGTTACAGGGGTGGGCACCGGGGAGCTGTTTTTT.

The rearrangement links TRBV5-1 to TRBJ1-3, with D tentatively TRBD1 (6 bases). The ends were cut back, 0 bases at V and 2 bases at J, with 12 bases in the middle. This CDR3 spans 16 amino acids. Germline CDR1 and CDR2: SGHRS and YFSETQ. The CDR3 reads CASSLAVRGTGNTIYF. Here the CDR3 DNA reads TGCGCCAGCAGCTTGGCCGTCAGGGGAACTGGAAACACCATATATTTT. Based on the CDR3 plus reference TRBV5-1 and TRBJ1-3, the full variable domain is KAGVTQTPRYLIKTRGQQVTLSCSPISGHRSVSWYQQTPGQGLQFLFEYFSETQRNKGNFPGRFSGRQFSNSRSEMNVSTLELGDSALYLCASSLAVRGTGNTIYFGEGSWLTVV.

This clone was seen a single time. The chain joins TRBV5-6 to TRBJ1-3; D is ambiguous. From germline, CDR1 is SGHDT and CDR2 YYEEEE. The V end was cut by 0 bases, the J end by 2 bases, with 3 bases between. The CDR3 has 13 residues. CDR3 sequence reads: CASSLAPGNTIYF. The CDR3 DNA reads TGTGCCAGCAGCTTGGCCCCTGGAAACACCATATATTTT.

The chain joins TRBV27 to TRBJ2-6; the D gene could be TRBD1 or TRBD2 (7 bases each). The V end lost 3 bases, the J end lost 0 bases, and 15 bases lay between the germline ends. The CDR3 is 18 residues long. Germline CDR1 reads MNHEY; CDR2 reads SMNVEV (reference sequence). The CDR3: CASSFTPRGGSGANVLTF. In DNA, the CDR3 is TGTGCCAGCAGTTTTACCCCCAGGGGGGGCTCTGGGGCCAACGTCCTGACTTTC.

The chain links TRBV11-2 to TRBJ1-5; possible D gene TRBD1, 5 bases. The V gene's germline CDR1 is SGHAT and CDR2 FQNNGV. The CDR3 has 14 residues. V lost 5 bases, J lost 3 bases, and 11 bases lay in between. The CDR3 bases are TGTGCCAGCAGCCAGGGACTGACCAATCAGCCCCAGCATTTT. Protein sequence: CASSQGLTNQPQHF.

The rearrangement links TRBV5-1 to TRBJ1-2; 7 positions agree with TRBD1. Trimming removed 3 bases from V and 14 bases from J; junction bases left unmatched: 10. The CDR3 loop spans 12 amino acids. From germline, CDR1 is SGHRS and CDR2 YFSETQ. CDR3 residues: CASSSGQESLTF. In DNA, the CDR3 is TGCGCCAGCAGCTCCGGACAGGAGTCCTTAACCTTC.

The CDR3 loop reads CASRLVTGNTGELFF. The CDR3 DNA follows: TGTGCCAGCAGACTAGTGACAGGGAACACCGGGGAGCTGTTTTTT. The gene calls are TRBV6-5 and TRBJ2-2; tentatively, D is TRBD1 (6 bases). Germline V lookup: CDR1 MNHEY, CDR2 SVGAGI. This CDR3 has 15 amino acids. Trimming cost V 6 bases and J 1 base, with 12 bases left between them.

The chain employs TRBV5-1 and TRBJ1-2; TRBD1 aligns across 7 bases. V was pared by 0 bases and J by 8 bases, with 4 bases of the junction left unmatched. Germline loops: CDR1 SGHRS, CDR2 YFSETQ. The CDR3 spans 13 residues. The CDR3 sequence is CASSLGQGSGYTF. The DNA of the CDR3 is TGCGCCAGCAGCTTGGGACAGGGATCCGGCTACACCTTC.

The J gene is TRBJ1-1, the V gene TRBV6-6; D not resolved. The CDR3 has 13 residues. The V end was cut by 5 bases, the J end by 0 bases, with 7 bases between. Germline CDR1 reads MNHNY; CDR2 reads SVGAGI (reference sequence). CDR3 protein: CASSQSVNTEAFF. CDR3 bases: TGTGCCAGCAGTCAATCGGTGAACACTGAAGCTTTCTTT.

This clone was observed a handful of times. The V gene is TRBV7-9, the J gene TRBJ1-5, with D possibly being TRBD1 (5 bases). The CDR3 sequence is 14 residues long. Germline assignment: CDR1 SEHNR and CDR2 FQNEAQ (reference sequence). V dropped 5 bases and J dropped 3 bases, with 11 bases sitting between them. The CDR3 spells CASSGRDYNQPQHF. The CDR3 region has the DNA TGTGCCAGCAGCGGACGGGACTACAATCAGCCCCAGCATTTT.

The chain links TRBV9 to TRBJ2-2; no reliable D call. The V gene's germline CDR1 is SGDLS and CDR2 YYNGEE. Trimming removed 0 bases from V and 6 bases from J, with 6 bases in between. The CDR3 runs 13 residues. CDR3 residues: CASSVVMAGELFF. As DNA, the CDR3 is TGTGCCAGCAGCGTAGTGATGGCCGGGGAGCTGTTTTTT.

This clone has only one observation. The CDR3 is CASSEGTGHNSPLHF. CDR3 DNA: TGTGCCAGCAGTGAAGGTACGGGGCATAATTCACCCCTCCACTTT. This chain uses TRBV2 with TRBJ1-6, with D perhaps TRBD1 (5 bases). The CDR3 is made up of 15 amino acids. V was clipped by 1 base and J by 5 bases, with 9 bases between them. In germline, CDR1 is SNHLY, CDR2 FYNNEI.

The CDR3 here is CASSFQPAGGLETQYF. As DNA, the CDR3 is TGTGCCAGCAGCTTTCAACCGGCGGGGGGTTTGGAGACCCAGTACTTC. The chain recombines TRBV5-5 with TRBJ2-5, with 8 bases identical to TRBD2. In germline, CDR1 is SGHKS, CDR2 YYEKEE (reference sequence). This CDR3 has 16 amino acids. V lost 2 bases to trimming and J lost 5 bases; unmatched junction nucleotides: 11. Based on the CDR3 plus reference TRBV5-5 and TRBJ2-5, the full variable domain is DAGVTQSPTHLIKTRGQQVTLRCSPISGHKSVSWYQQVLGQGPQFIFQYYEKEERGRGNFPDRFSARQFPNYSSELNVNALLLGDSALYLCASSFQPAGGLETQYFGPGTRLLVL.

This chain links TRBV7-2 with TRBJ2-1; D is possibly TRBD1 (5 bases). The CDR3 is made up of 15 amino acids. Germline CDR1 is SGHTA and CDR2 is FQGNSA. V shed 2 bases and J shed 4 bases, with 12 bases lying between them. CDR3 amino acids: CASSLFQGPYNEQFF. The CDR3, as DNA: TGTGCCAGCAGCTTATTCCAGGGTCCTTACAATGAGCAGTTCTTC.

The chain has TRBV7-2 and TRBJ1-4; a possible D gene is TRBD1 (6 bases). Germline V lookup: CDR1 SGHTA, CDR2 FQGNSA. This CDR3 comprises 15 residues. The V and J ends lost 4 bases and 3 bases respectively, with 12 bases between them. The DNA for the CDR3 is TGTGCCAGCAGCTCACAGGGAATGGCTAATGAAAAACTGTTTTTT. This sequence encodes CASSSQGMANEKLFF.

The chain carries TRBV11-2 and TRBJ2-6, with 8 bases fitting TRBD1. The CDR3 contains 15 residues. Germline V gene sequence: CDR1 SGHAT, CDR2 FQNNGV. The V gene end was trimmed by 5 bases and the J gene end by 4 bases; junction bases not matched to a gene: 4. CDR3 DNA: TGTGCCAGCAGCCCGACAGGGGCCGGGGCCAACGTCCTGACTTTC. Translated, it gives CASSPTGAGANVLTF.

This clone has more than one count but fewer than ten. The genes are TRBV2 and TRBJ1-3; D unclear. The germline V and J ends were trimmed by 4 bases and 0 bases, with 4 bases remaining between them. The CDR3 length is 13 residues. Germline CDR1 SNHLY, CDR2 FYNNEI. CDR3 residues: CASSASSGNTIYF. CDR3 bases: TGTGCCAGCAGTGCATCCTCTGGAAACACCATATATTTT.

The rearrangement uses TRBV27 and TRBJ1-2; no firm D call. Trimming removed 3 bases at V and 1 base at J, with 6 bases between. Germline lookup yields CDR1 MNHEY and CDR2 SMNVEV (reference sequence). This CDR3 comprises 13 residues. The CDR3 DNA reads TGTGCCAGCAGTTTCAGCAGTAACTATGGCTACACCTTC. The encoded protein is CASSFSSNYGYTF.

The chain carries TRBV19 and TRBJ2-3; 9 bases align to TRBD2. Germline CDR1 is LNHDA and CDR2 is SQIVND (reference sequence). Germline trimming cut 3 bases from V and 0 bases from J; bases unmatched to any gene: 10. The CDR3 contains 18 residues. CDR3 sequence (DNA): TGTGCCAGTAGTATCTGGGTTAGCGGGGGTACTAGCACAGATACGCAGTATTTT. Translation gives CASSIWVSGGTSTDTQYF.

This chain uses TRBV2 with TRBJ2-5, with 8 bases identical to TRBD1. This CDR3 contains 13 residues. Germline CDR1 and CDR2: SNHLY and FYNNEI. The trim removed 6 bases at V and 3 bases at J, leaving 3 bases unmatched. The CDR3 coding sequence is TGTGCCAGCAGCCAGGACAGGGAAGAGACCCAGTACTTC. Encoded protein: CASSQDREETQYF.

V usage is TRBV6-1 and J usage is TRBJ2-3; the match to TRBD2 covers 8 bases. The CDR3 extends over 16 amino acids. Looked up from germline, CDR1 is MNHNS and CDR2 is SASEGT. Trimming at V came to 2 bases and at J to 8 bases, leaving 12 bases not matched to a gene. CDR3 region: CASSEKGSGGRGTQYF. CDR3 DNA sequence: TGTGCCAGCAGTGAAAAAGGAAGCGGGGGCCGGGGTACGCAGTATTTT.

The chain is built from TRBV7-9 and TRBJ1-1; no clear D. The CDR3 is 14 residues long. Trimming removed 2 bases from V and 2 bases from J, with 9 bases in between. The V gene's germline CDR1 is SEHNR and CDR2 FQNEAQ (reference sequence). Here the CDR3 reads CASSLYEGNTEAFF. The CDR3 bases are TGTGCCAGCAGCTTATATGAGGGAAACACTGAAGCTTTCTTT.

This chain uses TRBV19 with TRBJ1-5; a possible D gene is TRBD1 (5 bases). Germline V gene data show CDR1 as LNHDA and CDR2 as SQIVND (reference sequence). The CDR3 extends over 16 amino acids. V lost 1 base and J 6 bases, leaving 16 bases between the germline ends. In nucleotides, the CDR3 is TGTGCCAGTAGTATAGTGGGAAGGGGACCGGCTCAGCCCCAGCATTTT. Amino acid sequence: CASSIVGRGPAQPQHF.

The chain links TRBV5-8 to TRBJ2-7; a possible D gene is TRBD2 (6 bases). Germline loops: CDR1 SGHTS, CDR2 YDEGEE. V was trimmed by 1 base and J by 3 bases, leaving 17 bases between them. The CDR3 is made up of 16 amino acids. CDR3 sequence reads: CASSLLSGLDFYEQYF. DNA of the CDR3: TGTGCCAGCAGCTTGCTTTCGGGACTTGACTTCTACGAGCAGTACTTC.

V usage is TRBV6-1 and J usage is TRBJ1-2; D is possibly TRBD1 (5 bases). V was shortened by 3 bases and J by 7 bases, with 9 bases between the two germline ends. The CDR3 extends over 12 amino acids. CDR1 MNHNS and CDR2 SASEGT come from the germline V gene. Here the CDR3 reads CASSERGFGYTF. The DNA of the CDR3 is TGTGCCAGCAGTGAGAGGGGATTTGGCTACACCTTC.

The chain combines TRBV7-3 with TRBJ2-2; D gene ambiguous. CDR3 length: 14 amino acids. V dropped 8 bases and J dropped 5 bases, with 15 bases sitting between them. Germline CDR1 and CDR2: SGHTA and FQGTGA. CDR3 in DNA: TGTGCCAGCTCTAGTCAGTCGGGTACCGGGGAGCTGTTTTTT. Translated: CASSSQSGTGELFF.